These T cell receptor beta chains were read from a single sample in a study of blood T cell repertoires in COVID-19. Data came from immunoSEQ multiplex PCR; TCRdb stores just in-frame clones and leaves some out. The data contain tens of thousands of clones, over 80% of them singletons. The sample taken for sequencing was peripheral blood. These receptors came from a human donor in a cohort sampled during active COVID-19. The CDR3 runs from the conserved cysteine through the conserved F or W. D genes are given only for firm matches. Size values are once, few and many counts, or a class for expanded clones, and some rows have none.

clone_size	v_call	d_call	j_call	cdr3_nt	cdr3_aa
-	TRBV7-2	TRBD2	TRBJ2-1	TGTGCCAGCAGCTTAGCCCGGGCCGGGGGGGGCCGCAATGAGCAGTTCTTC	CASSLARAGGGRNEQFF
few	TRBV12-3/TRBV12-4	-	TRBJ2-7	TGTGCCAGCAGTTTTAGGGGCCTGTACGAGCAGTACTTC	CASSFRGLYEQYF
-	TRBV2	-	TRBJ1-3	TGTGCCAGCAGTGAACCAGGGTCTGGAAACACCATATATTTT	CASSEPGSGNTIYF
-	TRBV7-9	TRBD1	TRBJ1-1	TGTGCCAGCAGCGCCAGGGGGAGTAACACTGAAGCTTTCTTT	CASSARGSNTEAFF
-	TRBV9	-	TRBJ2-3	TGTGCCAGCAGCGTAGATTGGGGGGGGGCGCCGTATTTT	CASSVDWGGAPYF
-	TRBV28	-	TRBJ1-2	TGTGCCAGCAGTCCCCAAGGGGGGGGAACGTATGGCTACACCTTC	CASSPQGGGTYGYTF
-	TRBV2	TRBD1	TRBJ2-5	TGTGCCAGCAATCGACAGGGGGCAGAGACCCAGTACTTC	CASNRQGAETQYF
-	TRBV5-1	-	TRBJ1-5	TGCGCCAGCAGCATAGCGGGAAGCAATCAGCCCCAGCATTTT	CASSIAGSNQPQHF
-	TRBV11-2	-	TRBJ2-7	TGTGCCAGCAGCCAGGCAAAGACGGCCGTACGCTCCTACGAGCAGTACTTC	CASSQAKTAVRSYEQYF
-	TRBV9	-	TRBJ2-1	TGTGCCAGCAGCGTAGTCGTCTATGAGCAGTTCTTC	CASSVVVYEQFF
-	TRBV30	-	TRBJ2-5	TGTGCCTGGAGTGCCCCACGGGCGGGGGCTGGGGAGACCCAGTACTTC	CAWSAPRAGAGETQYF
-	TRBV29-1	-	TRBJ2-2	TGCAGCGTTGGAGGCGGGGCCGGGGAGCTGTTTTTT	CSVGGGAGELFF
-	TRBV5-1	-	TRBJ1-1	TGCGCCAGCAGCTTGGCGGTCGGGAGCACTGAAGCTTTCTTT	CASSLAVGSTEAFF
large	TRBV2	-	TRBJ1-4	TGTGCCAGCAGTGAGGGGGGGGCGAGTCGTGAAAAACTGTTTTTT	CASSEGGASREKLFF
-	TRBV11-2	TRBD1	TRBJ2-7	TGTGCCAGCAGCTTAGCAGGGGGCGCCGAATACGAGCAGTACTTC	CASSLAGGAEYEQYF
-	TRBV19	TRBD1	TRBJ2-4	TGTGCCAGTAGTTACCACGACAGGGGTAACATTCAGTACTTC	CASSYHDRGNIQYF
-	TRBV19	TRBD1	TRBJ1-1	TGTGCCAGTAGTCCCAGGGGGCGACACACTGAAGCTTTCTTT	CASSPRGRHTEAFF
-	TRBV4-1	TRBD1	TRBJ2-4	TGCGCCAGCAGCCAACCCCGGACAGGTGTCGCCAAAAACATTCAGTACTTC	CASSQPRTGVAKNIQYF
-	TRBV19	-	TRBJ1-1	TGTGCCAGTAGTCCAGGGCCCAGGGTGGGCAACACTGAAGCTTTCTTT	CASSPGPRVGNTEAFF
-	TRBV6-6	-	TRBJ1-4	TGTGCCAGCAGTTGGGGGACTGCCACAAATGAAAAACTGTTTTTT	CASSWGTATNEKLFF
-	TRBV4-3	TRBD1	TRBJ2-7	TGCGCCAGCAGCCAAGACCTGGGGACAGGGGGCATACCTTACGAGCAGTACTTC	CASSQDLGTGGIPYEQYF
-	TRBV18	-	TRBJ2-7	TGTGCCAGCTCACCAGAAGGCGGGGCCCGGAAGCAGTACTTC	CASSPEGGARKQYF
-	TRBV27	-	TRBJ2-4	TGTGCCAGCAGGCAACAGGCAGCCAAAAACATTCAGTACTTC	CASRQQAAKNIQYF
-	TRBV9	-	TRBJ1-6	TGTGCCAGCAGCCCCTCCGGGGAGAATTCACCCCTCCACTTT	CASSPSGENSPLHF
few	TRBV3-1/TRBV3-2	TRBD2	TRBJ2-1	TGTGCCAGCAGCCAAGTCGGGACTAGCAATGAGCAGTTCTTC	CASSQVGTSNEQFF
few	TRBV5-1	-	TRBJ1-1	TGCGCCAGCAGCTTGGCACTTCAGAACACTGAAGCTTTCTTT	CASSLALQNTEAFF
-	TRBV6-4	-	TRBJ2-6	TGTGCCAGCAGTGGGAGTTTCCTCTCTGGGGCCAACGTCCTGACTTTC	CASSGSFLSGANVLTF
-	TRBV6-2/TRBV6-3	-	TRBJ2-7	TGTGCCAGCAGTTACTCGCAGGGGGGCGAGCAGTACTTC	CASSYSQGGEQYF
-	TRBV27	-	TRBJ2-7	TGTGCCAGCAGTTTGCCAGGGACCTACGAGCAGTACTTC	CASSLPGTYEQYF
-	TRBV28	-	TRBJ2-7	TGTGCCAGTAAATGGGCGGGGAGCTCCTACGAGCAGTACTTC	CASKWAGSSYEQYF
-	TRBV18	TRBD2	TRBJ2-1	TGTGCCAGCTCACCCTTCGACGGGGGGAATGAGCAGTTCTTC	CASSPFDGGNEQFF
-	TRBV9	-	TRBJ1-5	TGTGCCAGCAGCGTAGGACAGAACAATCAGCCCCAGCATTTT	CASSVGQNNQPQHF
-	TRBV24-1	-	TRBJ1-2	TGTGCCACCAGTGATTCCCGACGGGGAGGCTACTATGGCTACACCTTC	CATSDSRRGGYYGYTF
-	TRBV14	-	TRBJ1-6	TGTGCCAATTTACGGTCAAATTCACCCCTCCACTTT	CANLRSNSPLHF
-	TRBV19	TRBD1	TRBJ1-1	TGTGCCAGTAGTATCGGACAGGTAGCTTTCTTT	CASSIGQVAFF
-	TRBV24-1	TRBD2	TRBJ2-1	TGTGCCACCGGCGGGGGATTCAATGAGCAGTTCTTC	CATGGGFNEQFF
-	TRBV4-3	-	TRBJ2-1	TGCGCCAGCGCCGCAGGGGCCTTGGGGAATGAGCAGTTCTTC	CASAAGALGNEQFF
-	TRBV7-2	TRBD2	TRBJ2-5	TGTGCCAGCAGCTTCGGGGGGGTAGGAGAGACCCAGTACTTC	CASSFGGVGETQYF
few	TRBV19	-	TRBJ2-1	TGTGCCAGTAGTATGGGGAGCGGCAATGAGCAGTTCTTC	CASSMGSGNEQFF
-	TRBV30	-	TRBJ1-1	TGTGCCTGGAGTGCTGGAGGAGTCGGCACTGAAGCTTTCTTT	CAWSAGGVGTEAFF
few	TRBV7-2	TRBD1	TRBJ1-2	TGTGCCAGTATGACAGGGGACCTTCGGGGCTACACCTTC	CASMTGDLRGYTF
-	TRBV27	-	TRBJ2-1	TGTGCCAGCGCCGACAGGCCTTGGGGCAATGAGCAGTTCTTC	CASADRPWGNEQFF
few	TRBV7-8	TRBD1	TRBJ1-5	TGTGCCAGCAGCTTAGCCCCCACAGGGGTCGATCAGCCCCAGCATTTT	CASSLAPTGVDQPQHF
few	TRBV30	TRBD1	TRBJ1-1	TGTGCCTGGGGGAGACAGGGGGTCACTGAAGCTTTCTTT	CAWGRQGVTEAFF
-	TRBV5-1	TRBD1	TRBJ1-2	TGCGCCAGCAGCGACAGGGGTGGCTACACCTTC	CASSDRGGYTF
-	TRBV30	-	TRBJ2-7	TGTGCCTGGAGTGTACAAAGGGACACCGGCGAGCAGTACTTC	CAWSVQRDTGEQYF
-	TRBV7-8	TRBD1	TRBJ1-2	TGTGCCAGCAGCTCTCGGACAGGGAGCGTTGCTAACTATGGCTACACCTTC	CASSSRTGSVANYGYTF
-	TRBV3-1/TRBV3-2	-	TRBJ2-7	TGTGCCAGCAGCCAAGGAGCAGGGGCCTCCTACGAGCAGTACTTC	CASSQGAGASYEQYF
-	TRBV4-3	-	TRBJ1-2	TGCGCCAGCAGCCAAGGGCACAGTTATAACTATGGCTACACCTTC	CASSQGHSYNYGYTF
-	TRBV24-1	-	TRBJ1-1	TGTGCCACCAGTGATACCCGAACAGGGACGGGGACTGAAGCTTTCTTT	CATSDTRTGTGTEAFF
-	TRBV7-2	TRBD2	TRBJ2-7	TGTGCCAGCAGCTTAGAGCTAGCGGGGGGGGTCGAGCAGTACTTC	CASSLELAGGVEQYF